This T cell receptor (beta chain) came from a study of regulatory T cells in long-lasting Graves disease (dated by TCRdb to 2020 to 2022). Looking at the study overall: Newly diagnosed Graves' disease patients had taken antithyroid drugs for less than 3 months. This study used TCR sequencing and RNA sequencing of peripheral blood to compare persistent Graves' disease patients against newly diagnosed Graves' disease patients. The study was registered as a clinical trial and conducted in China. TCR sequencing covered some 13 persistent and some 20 newly diagnosed Graves' disease patients, some 35 samples in total.

The full study reports these points: Persistent Graves' disease patients showed lower TCR Shannon entropy and fewer highly expanded clones than newly diagnosed patients, suggesting clonal expansion. The small sample size was acknowledged by the authors as a limitation that may reduce accuracy. A larger number of public clonotypes was shared among persistent patients (approximately 2,600) than among newly diagnosed patients (around 880). The study examined only peripheral blood because the primary lesion, thyroid tissue, could not be accessed. Persistent disease showed preferential use of TRBV28, TRBJ1-2 and TRBJ2-5, whereas newly diagnosed disease favored TRBV20-1 and TRBJ2-1. Sequencing and analysis were restricted to the TCR beta chain.

This clonotype was counted at least ten times. Its antigen remains undetermined. Within one base of it there is no much larger clone, and no base qualities were kept. In the paper's terms, the time point label means: newly diagnosed GD, antithyroid drugs for less than 3 months. RNA was extracted from PBMCs in TRIzol for both TCR sequencing and RNA sequencing. The diagnosis of Graves' disease was made according to American Thyroid Association guidelines. Patients were recruited from an endocrinology department in Xi'an, China. Each patient gave 9 to 10 milliliters of peripheral blood, collected in an EDTA anticoagulant tube. Ficoll Paque Plus density gradient separation was used to isolate PBMCs, and no further T cell sorting was done. RNA quality was checked with an Agilent 2100 Bioanalyzer and agarose gel, and concentration with a NanoDrop 2000. CDR3 length: 14 amino acids, cysteine to phenylalanine. The only DNA kept is the CDR3, 42 bases in frame from the first base. V loses 5 bases, J loses 4 bases, and the germline ends lie 14 bases apart. Looking up the germline V gene (reference sequence) yields CDR1 MNHEY and CDR2 SMNVEV.

The protocol used for the library was multiplex PCR. Sequenced on an Illumina HiSeq 4000. CDR3 regions were amplified by Arm-PCR with iRepertoire HTBI primers to construct TCR beta libraries. Before sequencing, the PCR products underwent gel purification. Per the authors' processing: Gene usage analysis of CDR3 amino acid clonotypes used the roughly 60 TRBV and some 15 TRBJ segments found across samples. COPE and FqMerger were used to merge the filtered high-quality paired reads into contigs. Contigs were aligned with BLAST to IMGT TRBV, TRBD and TRBJ reference genes, and CDR3 was defined per IMGT. Clonotypes above 0.1% frequency were classified as highly expanded clones. Shannon entropy was used to measure repertoire diversity, and the Gini coefficient was used to measure V-J evenness. Public clonotypes were defined as clonotypes shared by more than one individual. TCRdb handled the public reads itself, with Q25 trimming in fastp and clone calling in MiXCR, and kept productive beta chains. Rows matching on CDR3 protein sequence are summarized as one entry with the most common DNA and genes. The V and J calls and clone size come from TCRdb's table, not from the authors' own analysis. The sample table lists 370,000 or so distinct CDR3 sequences, about 17% of them with a count of one. Just over 20% of the sample is taken by the ten largest.

In addition, the sample was reused for a study of T cells in Graves' hyperthyroidism and ophthalmopathy. The second study reports: Graves' hyperthyroidism was defined as stable when no progression to ophthalmopathy occurred over 18 months of follow-up. Hyperthyroidism patients were newly diagnosed, with disease duration under 2 months, and aged 18 to 65 years. The study excluded patients with uncontrolled infections, other autoimmune diseases, pregnancy or lactation. Diagnoses were based on clinical symptoms, serum thyroxine and TRAb, thyroid ultrasound and orbital computed tomography. For the first round of RT-PCR on the TCR CDR3, the HTBI primer set was used together with the Qiagen OneStep RT-PCR kit. Blood samples also contained most of the expanded thyroid clonotypes (frequency above 0.001), which suggests that blood repertoires may reflect thyroid immune responses. A 13 V-J signature model separated ophthalmopathy from stable hyperthyroidism, with just over 85% sensitivity and about 81% specificity in cross-validation and 80%/75% in testing. During validation, the model predicted progression to ophthalmopathy a median of about 5.9 months ahead of onset, with roughly 65% sensitivity and 72.22% specificity. TCR V-J signatures able to tell the groups apart were searched for in a discovery cohort of around 95 patients, of whom more than 40 had Graves' ophthalmopathy and 57 had stable Graves' hyperthyroidism. Prospective prediction of ophthalmopathy was tested in an independent validation cohort of approximately 18 hyperthyroidism patients and 15 to 17 patients who later progressed to ophthalmopathy. The roughly 100 discovery patients were randomly split 7:3 into training and test sets. The study also compared thyroid tissue and blood T-cell repertoires from 6 or 7 Graves' hyperthyroidism patients. After blood sampling, hyperthyroidism patients were treated with methimazole at a starting dose of 30 mg daily, and ophthalmopathy patients were treated with high-dose intravenous methylprednisolone. Libraries were constructed in a second round of multiplex PCR, after which size selection and purification were performed. Libraries were sequenced paired-end with 100 bp reads on an Illumina HiSeq2000. SOAPnuke was used to process the raw data, with reads discarded if the reads contained adapters or uncalled bases, had a mean Phred below 15, or lacked an exact constant-primer or identifier match. High-quality paired reads were merged with COPE v1.2.5, and unique nucleotide sequences were defined as clonotypes. Clonotypes were aligned to IMGT TRBV, TRBD and TRBJ reference segments using MiTCR v1.1. Analysis was restricted to V-J combinations with a frequency above 0.0001, which covered approximately 99% of repertoires. The TCS score was defined as the ratio of F50 (clonal expansion) to E x V (chaos), calculated using BLOSUM62-based TCRdist between CDR3 peptides within each V-J. Welch's t-statistics and random forest reduced some 510 V-J features to about 13, which were used in a naive Bayes classifier (R e1071). Sample size was not statistically predetermined, and blinding of investigators to group allocation was not performed. TCR Vbeta CDR3 sequencing of some 140 peripheral blood samples (approximately 44 ophthalmopathy, over 70 hyperthyroidism and approximately 17 progressor patients) is reported in the paper.

Sequences were derived from peripheral blood mononuclear cells (PBMCs), sampled at new diagnosis, from a patient treated with antithyroid drugs. The sequence came from a woman aged 18-29 years with Graves disease. Donor details come from another sample of the same person, matched by shared clones. The sequence joins TRBV27 to TRBJ1-1, with no confidently assigned D gene. Here is the DNA: TGTGCCAGCAGTCCTGGGGTTTTCGGCACTGAAGCTTTCTTT. Its protein reads: CASSPGVFGTEAFF.